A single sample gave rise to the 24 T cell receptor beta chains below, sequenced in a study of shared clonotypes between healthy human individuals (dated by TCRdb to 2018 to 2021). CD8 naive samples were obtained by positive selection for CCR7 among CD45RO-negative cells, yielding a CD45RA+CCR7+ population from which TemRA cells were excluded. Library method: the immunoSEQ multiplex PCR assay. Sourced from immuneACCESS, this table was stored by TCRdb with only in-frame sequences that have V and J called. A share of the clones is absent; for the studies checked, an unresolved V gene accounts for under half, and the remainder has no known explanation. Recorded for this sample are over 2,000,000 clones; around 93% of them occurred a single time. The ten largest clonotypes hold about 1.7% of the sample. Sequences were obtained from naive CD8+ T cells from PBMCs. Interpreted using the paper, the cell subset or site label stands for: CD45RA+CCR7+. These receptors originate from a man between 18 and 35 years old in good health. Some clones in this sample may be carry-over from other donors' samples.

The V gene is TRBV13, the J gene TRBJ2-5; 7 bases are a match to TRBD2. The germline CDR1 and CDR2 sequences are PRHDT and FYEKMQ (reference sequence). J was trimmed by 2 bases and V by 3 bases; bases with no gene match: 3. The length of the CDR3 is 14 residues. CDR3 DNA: TGTGCCAGCAGCTTGAGCGGGGTGCAAGAGACCCAGTACTTC. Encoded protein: CASSLSGVQETQYF.

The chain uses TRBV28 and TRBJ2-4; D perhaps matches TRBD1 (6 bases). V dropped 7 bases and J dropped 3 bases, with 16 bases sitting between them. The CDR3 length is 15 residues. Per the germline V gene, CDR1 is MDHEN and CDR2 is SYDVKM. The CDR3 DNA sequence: TGTGCCAGCATCGGGACAACCAGGGGCAAAAACATTCAGTACTTC. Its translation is CASIGTTRGKNIQYF.

The CDR3 DNA reads as TGTGCCAGCAGCTCCACTGCATACGGAGCCCTCGAAGAAAAACTGTTTTTT. Amino acids: CASSSTAYGALEEKLFF. The chain uses TRBV5-6 and TRBJ1-4; D call uncertain. This CDR3 is built from 17 residues. Germline V gives CDR1 SGHDT, CDR2 YYEEEE. V was cut by 3 bases and J by 8 bases, with 23 bases left in between.

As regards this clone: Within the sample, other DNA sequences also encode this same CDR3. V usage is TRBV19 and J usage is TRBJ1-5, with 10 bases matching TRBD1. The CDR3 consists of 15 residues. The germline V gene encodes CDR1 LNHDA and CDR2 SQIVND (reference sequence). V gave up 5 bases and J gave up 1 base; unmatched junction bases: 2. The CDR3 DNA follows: TGTGCCAGTAGTCGGACAGGGGGAAGCAATCAGCCCCAGCATTTT. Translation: CASSRTGGSNQPQHF.

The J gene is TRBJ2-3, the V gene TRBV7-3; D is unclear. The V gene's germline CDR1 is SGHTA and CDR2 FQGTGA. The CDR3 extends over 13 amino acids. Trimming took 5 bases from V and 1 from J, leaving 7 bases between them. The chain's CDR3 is CASSNDGTDTQYF. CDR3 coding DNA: TGTGCCAGCAGCAACGACGGCACAGATACGCAGTATTTT.

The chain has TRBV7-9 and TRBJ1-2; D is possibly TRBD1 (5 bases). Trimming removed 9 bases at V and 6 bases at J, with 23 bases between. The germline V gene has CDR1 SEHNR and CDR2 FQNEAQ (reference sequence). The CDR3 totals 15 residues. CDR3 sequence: CASLGGDIGQDGYTF. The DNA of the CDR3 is TGTGCCAGTTTGGGGGGTGATATCGGTCAAGATGGCTACACCTTC.

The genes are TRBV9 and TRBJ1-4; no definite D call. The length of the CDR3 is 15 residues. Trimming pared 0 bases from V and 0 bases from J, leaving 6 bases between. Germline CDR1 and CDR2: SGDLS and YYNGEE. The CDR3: CASSVGRATNEKLFF. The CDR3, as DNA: TGTGCCAGCAGCGTAGGCCGAGCAACTAATGAAAAACTGTTTTTT.

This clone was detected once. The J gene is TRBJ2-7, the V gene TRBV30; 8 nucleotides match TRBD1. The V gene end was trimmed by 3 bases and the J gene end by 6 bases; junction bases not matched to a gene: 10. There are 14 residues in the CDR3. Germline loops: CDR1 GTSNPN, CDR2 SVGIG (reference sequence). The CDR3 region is CAWRFGQGIGEQYF. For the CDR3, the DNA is TGTGCCTGGAGATTCGGACAGGGTATAGGCGAGCAGTACTTC. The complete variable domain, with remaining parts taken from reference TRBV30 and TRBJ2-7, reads SQTIHQWPATLVQPVGSPLSLECTVEGTSNPNLYWYRQAAGRGLQLLFYSVGIGQISSEVPQNLSASRPQDRQFILSSKKLLLSDSGFYLCAWRFGQGIGEQYFGPGTRLTVT.

CDR3 region: CASSQRQWGSYGYTF. The CDR3 DNA follows: TGTGCCAGCAGCCAAAGACAGTGGGGAAGCTATGGCTACACCTTC. The chain combines TRBV4-2 with TRBJ1-2, with TRBD1 as a possible D gene (5 bases). Trimming took off 2 bases at V and 4 bases at J, with 14 bases between the two ends. The length of the CDR3 is 15 residues. The V gene's germline CDR1 is LGHNA and CDR2 YNFKEQ.

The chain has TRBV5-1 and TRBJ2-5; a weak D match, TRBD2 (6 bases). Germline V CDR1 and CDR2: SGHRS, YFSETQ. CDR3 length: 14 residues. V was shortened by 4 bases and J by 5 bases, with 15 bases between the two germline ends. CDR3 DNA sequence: TGCGCCAGCAGCCCGGCCGGGGGATGGGAGACCCAGTACTTC. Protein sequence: CASSPAGGWETQYF.

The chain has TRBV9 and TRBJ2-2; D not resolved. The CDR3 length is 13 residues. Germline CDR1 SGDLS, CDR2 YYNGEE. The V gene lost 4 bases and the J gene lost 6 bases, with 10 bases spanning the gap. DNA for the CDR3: TGTGCCAGCAGCCCTTCTGGGCCCGGGGAGCTGTTTTTT. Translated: CASSPSGPGELFF. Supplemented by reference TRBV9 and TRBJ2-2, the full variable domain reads DSGVTQTPKHLITATGQRVTLRCSPRSGDLSVYWYQQSLDQGLQFLIQYYNGEERAKGNILERFSAQQFPDLHSELNLSSLELGDSALYFCASSPSGPGELFFGEGSRLTVL.

CDR3: CASSYHSGNEQFF. The CDR3 DNA reads TGTGCCAGCAGTTACCACTCTGGCAATGAGCAGTTCTTC. The genes are TRBV6-6 and TRBJ2-1, with no clear D. V lost 2 bases and J 6 bases, leaving 8 bases between the germline ends. The germline V gene encodes CDR1 MNHNY and CDR2 SVGAGI (reference sequence). This CDR3 has 13 residues.

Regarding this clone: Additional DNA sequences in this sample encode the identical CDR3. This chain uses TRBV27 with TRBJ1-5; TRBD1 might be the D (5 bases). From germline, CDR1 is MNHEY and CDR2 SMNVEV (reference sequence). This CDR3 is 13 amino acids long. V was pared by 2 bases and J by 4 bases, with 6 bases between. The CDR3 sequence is CASSLRGNQPQHF. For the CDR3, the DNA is TGTGCCAGCAGTTTAAGGGGAAATCAGCCCCAGCATTTT.

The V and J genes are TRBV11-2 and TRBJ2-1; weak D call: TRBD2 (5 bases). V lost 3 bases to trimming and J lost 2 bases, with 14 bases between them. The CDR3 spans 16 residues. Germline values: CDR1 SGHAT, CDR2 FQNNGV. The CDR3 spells CASSLEVGAAYNEQFF. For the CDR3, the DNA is TGTGCCAGCAGCTTGGAGGTGGGAGCAGCCTACAATGAGCAGTTCTTC. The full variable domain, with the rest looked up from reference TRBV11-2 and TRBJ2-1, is EAGVAQSPRYKIIEKRQSVAFWCNPISGHATLYWYQQILGQGPKLLIQFQNNGVVDDSQLPKDRFSAERLKGVDSTLKIQPAKLEDSAVYLCASSLEVGAAYNEQFFGPGTRLTVL.

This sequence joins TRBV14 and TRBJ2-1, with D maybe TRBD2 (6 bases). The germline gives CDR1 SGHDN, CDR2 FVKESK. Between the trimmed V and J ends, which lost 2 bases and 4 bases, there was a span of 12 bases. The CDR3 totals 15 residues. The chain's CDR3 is CASSQFTGRYNEQFF. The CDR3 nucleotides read TGTGCCAGCAGCCAATTTACGGGGAGGTACAATGAGCAGTTCTTC.

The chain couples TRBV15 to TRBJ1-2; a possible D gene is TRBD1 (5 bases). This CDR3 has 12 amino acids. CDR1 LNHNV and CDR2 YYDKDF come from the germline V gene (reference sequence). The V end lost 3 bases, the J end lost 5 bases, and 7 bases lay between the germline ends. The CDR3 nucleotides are TGTGCCACCAGCAGCAGGGAATATGGCTACACCTTC. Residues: CATSSREYGYTF.

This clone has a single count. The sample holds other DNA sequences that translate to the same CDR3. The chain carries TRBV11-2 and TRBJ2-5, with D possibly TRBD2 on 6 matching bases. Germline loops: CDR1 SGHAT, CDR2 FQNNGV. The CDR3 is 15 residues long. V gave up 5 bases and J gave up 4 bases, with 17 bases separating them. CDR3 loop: CASSLGTGAGETQYF. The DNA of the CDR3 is TGTGCCAGCAGCCTCGGGACCGGAGCGGGAGAGACCCAGTACTTC.

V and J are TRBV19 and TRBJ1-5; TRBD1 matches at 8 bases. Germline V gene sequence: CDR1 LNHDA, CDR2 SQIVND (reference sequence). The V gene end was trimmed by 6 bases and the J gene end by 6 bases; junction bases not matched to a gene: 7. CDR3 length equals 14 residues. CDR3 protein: CASSYQGAGQPQHF. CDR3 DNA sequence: TGTGCCAGTAGCTACCAGGGGGCGGGTCAGCCCCAGCATTTT.

The CDR3 sequence: CASRDSTGGNYEQYF. Written as DNA, the CDR3 is TGTGCCAGCAGGGACTCAACGGGGGGCAACTACGAGCAGTACTTC. The genes are TRBV11-2 and TRBJ2-7; perhaps TRBD2 as D (7 bases). Trimming took 6 bases from V and 3 from J, leaving 18 bases between them. CDR3 length: 15 residues. CDR1 is SGHAT and CDR2 is FQNNGV in the germline V gene. The whole variable domain, filled in from reference TRBV11-2 and TRBJ2-7, reads EAGVAQSPRYKIIEKRQSVAFWCNPISGHATLYWYQQILGQGPKLLIQFQNNGVVDDSQLPKDRFSAERLKGVDSTLKIQPAKLEDSAVYLCASRDSTGGNYEQYFGPGTRLTVT.

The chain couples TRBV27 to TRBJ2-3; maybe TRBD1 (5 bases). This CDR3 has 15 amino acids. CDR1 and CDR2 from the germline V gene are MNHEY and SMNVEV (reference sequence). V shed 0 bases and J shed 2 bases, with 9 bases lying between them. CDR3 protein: CASSLSNRYTDTQYF. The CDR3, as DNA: TGTGCCAGCAGTTTATCTAACAGGTACACAGATACGCAGTATTTT.

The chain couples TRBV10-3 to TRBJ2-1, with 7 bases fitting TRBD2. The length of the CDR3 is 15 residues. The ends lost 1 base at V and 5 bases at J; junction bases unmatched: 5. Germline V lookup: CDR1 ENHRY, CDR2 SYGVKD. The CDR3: CAISEFRDYNNEQFF. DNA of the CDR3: TGTGCCATCAGTGAGTTCCGGGACTATAACAATGAGCAGTTCTTC.

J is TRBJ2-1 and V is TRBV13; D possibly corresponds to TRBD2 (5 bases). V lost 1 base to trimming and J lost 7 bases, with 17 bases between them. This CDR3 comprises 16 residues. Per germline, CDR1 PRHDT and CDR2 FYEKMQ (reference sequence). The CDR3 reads CASSLVTGREPNEQFF. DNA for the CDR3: TGTGCCAGCAGCTTAGTAACCGGACGGGAACCAAATGAGCAGTTCTTC.

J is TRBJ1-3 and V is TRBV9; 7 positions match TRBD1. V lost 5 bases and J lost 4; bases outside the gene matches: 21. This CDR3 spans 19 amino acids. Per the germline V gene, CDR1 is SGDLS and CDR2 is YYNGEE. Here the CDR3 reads CASSEKDRNIPPRGNTIYF. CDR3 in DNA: TGTGCCAGCAGTGAAAAGGACAGGAACATCCCCCCTAGGGGAAACACCATATATTTT.

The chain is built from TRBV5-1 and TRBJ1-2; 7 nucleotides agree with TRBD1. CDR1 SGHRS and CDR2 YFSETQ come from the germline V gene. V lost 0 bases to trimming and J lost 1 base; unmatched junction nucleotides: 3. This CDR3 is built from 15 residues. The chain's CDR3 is CASSLAQGVNYGYTF. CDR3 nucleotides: TGCGCCAGCAGCTTGGCGCAGGGGGTTAACTATGGCTACACCTTC.